Listed below are T cell receptor beta chains from one sample, sequenced in a study of blood T cell repertoires in COVID-19. Sequenced by immunoSEQ multiplex PCR; TCRdb stores in-frame clones only, minus some. The table records around 70,000 clones, 90% to 95% of them present only once. Sequencing was performed on peripheral blood. The receptors were gathered from a man over 45 with COVID-19, enrolled during active disease. The CDR3 runs from the conserved cysteine through the conserved F or W. The D gene is left open where the match is weak. The size entry is marked missing in some rows and otherwise reads once, few, many or a size class.

clone size	D gene	V gene	J gene	CDR3 length	CDR3 protein	CDR3 DNA
few	NA	TRBV10-3	TRBJ2-5	15	CAISESSTFQETQYF	TGTGCCATCAGTGAGTCCTCGACATTCCAAGAGACCCAGTACTTC
NA	NA	TRBV3-1/TRBV3-2	TRBJ1-2	14	CASSQGRANYGYTF	TGTGCCAGCAGCCAAGGCAGGGCGAACTATGGCTACACCTTC
NA	NA	TRBV7-7	TRBJ2-7	15	CASSLAAGPSYEQYF	TGTGCCAGCAGCTTAGCGGCGGGACCCTCCTACGAGCAGTACTTC
NA	TRBD1	TRBV28	TRBJ2-7	15	CASRGPGQGMYEQYF	TGTGCCAGCAGGGGTCCGGGACAGGGTATGTACGAGCAGTACTTC
NA	NA	TRBV7-2	TRBJ1-6	15	CASSLDQGGNSPLHF	TGTGCCAGCAGCTTAGATCAGGGCGGAAATTCACCCCTCCACTTT
NA	TRBD2	TRBV10-2	TRBJ2-1	16	CASSESGTSVYNEQFF	TGCGCCAGCAGTGAGTCCGGGACTAGCGTGTACAATGAGCAGTTCTTC
NA	TRBD1	TRBV19	TRBJ1-1	12	CASGDRATEAFF	TGTGCCAGTGGGGACAGGGCCACTGAAGCTTTCTTT
NA	TRBD1	TRBV29-1	TRBJ2-3	16	CSVPVLLQGGTDTQYF	TGCAGCGTTCCCGTTCTCCTACAGGGGGGCACAGATACGCAGTATTTT
NA	TRBD1	TRBV29-1	TRBJ1-2	12	CSAGQGSYGYTF	TGCAGCGCGGGACAGGGGAGCTATGGCTACACCTTC
NA	NA	TRBV11-2	TRBJ1-2	15	CASSPTTGGYSGYTF	TGTGCCAGCAGCCCCACCACGGGTGGGTACTCCGGCTACACCTTC
NA	NA	TRBV6-1	TRBJ1-4	13	CASSEQSHEKLFF	TGTGCCAGCAGTGAGCAGTCTCATGAAAAACTGTTTTTT
NA	TRBD2	TRBV3-1/TRBV3-2	TRBJ2-3	18	CASSLGLAGGTVTDTQYF	TGTGCCAGCAGCCTGGGACTAGCGGGAGGTACTGTCACAGATACGCAGTATTTT
NA	TRBD2	TRBV19	TRBJ2-1	22	CASSIDQKGVGLAGVGGNEQFF	TGTGCCAGTAGTATAGATCAGAAAGGTGTTGGGCTAGCGGGAGTTGGAGGCAATGAGCAGTTCTTC
NA	NA	TRBV7-9	TRBJ1-3	14	CASSLVGAGNTIYF	TGTGCCAGCAGCTTAGTAGGGGCAGGAAACACCATATATTTT
few	NA	TRBV6-1	TRBJ2-7	11	CASSEGIGVSF	TGTGCCAGCAGTGAAGGGATAGGGGTTTCCTTC
once	TRBD2	TRBV7-9	TRBJ2-7	15	CASSRTRELSYEQYF	TGTGCCAGCAGCCGAACGCGGGAGCTCTCCTACGAGCAGTACTTC
NA	TRBD2	TRBV5-1	TRBJ2-2	15	CASSTPGLEGGELFF	TGCGCCAGCAGCACCCCGGGACTAGAAGGCGGGGAGCTGTTTTTT
NA	TRBD2	TRBV7-9	TRBJ2-3	15	CASTPSAGGGDTQYF	TGTGCCAGCACCCCCTCCGCGGGAGGGGGAGATACGCAGTATTTT
NA	TRBD1	TRBV5-5	TRBJ2-7	13	CASSFGRGPEQYF	TGTGCCAGCAGCTTTGGCAGGGGGCCCGAGCAGTACTTC
NA	TRBD2	TRBV3-1/TRBV3-2	TRBJ2-3	16	CASSQETSGNTDTQYF	TGTGCCAGCAGCCAAGAAACTAGCGGGAATACAGATACGCAGTATTTT
NA	NA	TRBV14	TRBJ2-1	13	CASSQGPINEQFF	TGTGCCAGCAGCCAGGGGCCAATAAATGAGCAGTTCTTC